The entry below describes one T cell receptor beta chain. Its specificity is unknown. The data were taken from a study of OX40 agonist ivuxolimab in advanced cancers. Looking at the study overall: Every patient in dose escalation had hepatocellular carcinoma, melanoma, renal cell or head and neck cancer. Study findings and constraints: Averaged across samples, CD8+ T cells carried more expanded clones than CD4+ did.

Produced via immunoSEQ multiplex PCR; TCRdb's table is partial and in-frame only. The sample comprises fewer than 30,000 clones, roughly 83% of which are singletons, and 15% to 20% rests with the top ten. This CDR3 spans 16 amino acids. Germline CDR1 and CDR2: SGHRS and YFSETQ. J gave up 5 bases and V 4 bases, and 13 bases lay outside the gene matches. The sequenced sample was CD4+ or CD8+ T cells sorted from blood, obtained in a trial of the OX40 agonist ivuxolimab. The chain is built from TRBV5-1 and TRBJ2-5; 8 bases match TRBD1. The origin of this receptor is an adult with an advanced solid tumor such as melanoma, head and neck, liver or kidney cancer. CDR3 coding DNA: TGCGCCAGCAGCCGCTTTGGACAGGGTGGTCAGGAGACCCAGTACTTC. Its translation: CASSRFGQGGQETQYF.